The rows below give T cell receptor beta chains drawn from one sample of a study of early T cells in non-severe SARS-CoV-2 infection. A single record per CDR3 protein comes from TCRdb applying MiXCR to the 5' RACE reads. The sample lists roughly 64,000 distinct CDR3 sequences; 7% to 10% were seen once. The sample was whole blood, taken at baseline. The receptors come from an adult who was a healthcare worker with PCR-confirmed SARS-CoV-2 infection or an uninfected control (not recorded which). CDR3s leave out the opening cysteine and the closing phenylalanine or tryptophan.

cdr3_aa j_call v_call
ASSEAGQGEGEQY TRBJ2-7 TRBV2
ASSQDPGTEAF TRBJ1-1 TRBV4-1
ASSAKAGEQF TRBJ2-1 TRBV7-9
ATSIRTGTDTQY TRBJ2-3 TRBV15
ASSLGGRATDTQY TRBJ2-3 TRBV7-2
ASSPNPTSGANNEQF TRBJ2-1 TRBV3-1
ASSEASGRIREQY TRBJ2-7 TRBV10-2
SARDRRTAGETQY TRBJ2-5 TRBV20-1
ASSQDNGDATEAF TRBJ1-1 TRBV4-3
ASSQNPGPSTGNTIY TRBJ1-3 TRBV6-2/TRBV6-3
ASSHLTGRYGYT TRBJ1-2 TRBV4-3
AWMSSGSSHEQY TRBJ2-7 TRBV30
SVEGLAGSELF TRBJ2-2 TRBV29-1
ASSLRQGSTDTQY TRBJ2-3 TRBV5-6
ASSPQREAHNEQF TRBJ2-1 TRBV18
ATQGNTEAF TRBJ1-1 TRBV10-3
ASSPEGTEQY TRBJ2-7 TRBV7-8
ARELANQPQH TRBJ1-5 TRBV25-1
ASSFWNEQF TRBJ2-1 TRBV6-2/TRBV6-3
ASSHRRYQETQY TRBJ2-5 TRBV7-8
ASSETGGPYEQY TRBJ2-7 TRBV11-2
ASSRTGTSGHNEQF TRBJ2-1 TRBV12-3/TRBV12-4
ASSVDPTGQLDTQY TRBJ2-3 TRBV9
SPRAVSQETQY TRBJ2-5 TRBV20-1
ATGTGTEYTGELF TRBJ2-2 TRBV24-1
ASSSRVSTDTQY TRBJ2-3 TRBV7-2
ASSVEGNTIY TRBJ1-3 TRBV9
ASSTDRMYGYT TRBJ1-2 TRBV7-8
ASVPGPGNPYEQY TRBJ2-7 TRBV11-2
ASSGQTNNSPLH TRBJ1-6 TRBV19
ASSQITGAPQH TRBJ1-5 TRBV12-3/TRBV12-4
ASSLTVTYEQY TRBJ2-7 TRBV5-5
ASSYSTGVEQY TRBJ2-7 TRBV6-2/TRBV6-3
ASSQDRGSSGRGDTQY TRBJ2-3 TRBV4-3
ASSYAGLQY TRBJ2-4 TRBV6-5
SARSWRLNIQY TRBJ2-4 TRBV20-1
SALYSNTGELF TRBJ2-2 TRBV20-1
SVEDGPYEQY TRBJ2-7 TRBV29-1
ASSHRLAGAYEQY TRBJ2-7 TRBV13
ASSPGLAEPYEQY TRBJ2-7 TRBV5-1
AWRQGNYNEQF TRBJ2-1 TRBV30
SARDLNRISYEQY TRBJ2-7 TRBV20-1
ASSLGLGYEQY TRBJ2-7 TRBV6-2/TRBV6-3
ASRAGGSIDEQY TRBJ2-7 TRBV25-1
ASSSDRGLLEQY TRBJ2-7 TRBV13
ATAGSLSYNEQF TRBJ2-1 TRBV5-4
ASSLGTGGYNSPLH TRBJ1-6 TRBV5-6
ASSVDVRSRTDTQY TRBJ2-3 TRBV9
ASSSRGNEQF TRBJ2-1 TRBV7-9
ASSLDGAAGELF TRBJ2-2 TRBV11-2